These 5 T cell receptor beta chains were all obtained from the same sample, sequenced in a study of regulatory and conventional T cells in RAG deficiency. Data came from immunoSEQ multiplex PCR; TCRdb stores just in-frame clones and leaves some out. Of about 7,100 clones listed, approximately 89% are singletons. Blood CD4+ CD25-high CD127-low regulatory T cells supplied the genomic DNA template. The sample was also reused in another study, on regulatory T cells. That source adds: Amplification used 52 TRBV primers and 13 TRBJ primers.

The source material was CD127- CD25+ CD4+ Tregs sorted from blood. The receptors stem from a human donor in good health.

The chain links TRBV27 to TRBJ2-7; D is uncertain. CDR1 MNHEY and CDR2 SMNVEV come from the germline V gene (reference sequence). V was trimmed by 0 bases and J by 2 bases, leaving 11 bases between them. The CDR3 runs 15 residues. DNA of the CDR3: TGTGCCAGCAGTTTATCCCGGGTCGGTCCCTACGAGCAGTACTTC. This codes for CASSLSRVGPYEQYF.

CDR3 sequence (DNA): TGTGCCAGCAGTCCGGGACTAGCGGCCTACAATGAGCAGTTCTTC. Translated: CASSPGLAAYNEQFF. The gene calls are TRBV27 and TRBJ2-1, with 11 nucleotides matching TRBD2. CDR1 and CDR2 (germline): MNHEY, SMNVEV (reference sequence). V gave up 5 bases and J gave up 2 bases; unmatched junction bases: 2. This CDR3 comprises 15 residues.

In its sample, this clone was seen once. This sequence joins TRBV7-9 and TRBJ1-1; no clear D gene. The CDR3 runs 16 residues. V was shortened by 5 bases and J by 0 bases, with 16 bases between the two germline ends. Germline V CDR1 and CDR2: SEHNR, FQNEAQ (reference sequence). The CDR3 is CASSPTHRSLNTEAFF. The DNA of the CDR3 is TGTGCCAGCAGCCCAACCCACAGATCATTGAACACTGAAGCTTTCTTT. The full variable domain, in which reference TRBV7-9 and TRBJ1-1 provide the parts outside the CDR3, is DTGVSQNPRHKITKRGQNVTFRCDPISEHNRLYWYRQTLGQGPEFLTYFQNEAQLEKSRLLSDRFSAERPKGSFSTLEIQRTEQGDSAMYLCASSPTHRSLNTEAFFGQGTRLTVV.

The V call is TRBV4-1, the J call TRBJ1-5; 7 bases map to TRBD1. With 3 bases clipped from V and 4 bases from J, the junction kept 9 bases outside the gene matches. CDR3 length: 16 residues. Per the germline V gene, CDR1 is MGHRA and CDR2 is YSYEKL. The CDR3 protein is CASSHVRGQNNQPQHF. CDR3 coding DNA: TGCGCCAGCAGCCACGTGAGGGGACAGAATAATCAGCCCCAGCATTTT.

The chain has TRBV4-1 and TRBJ1-5; 10 nucleotides agree with TRBD1. CDR1 is MGHRA, CDR2 YSYEKL, per germline. CDR3 length equals 16 residues. J gave up 2 bases and V 4 bases, and 5 bases lay outside the gene matches. The chain's CDR3 is CASSLDRGRGNQPQHF. In DNA form, the CDR3 reads TGCGCCAGCAGCCTAGACAGGGGGCGAGGCAATCAGCCCCAGCATTTT.